Below, one TCR beta chain is given with its context. This clonotype was counted a single time. It lacks a known antigen. Base qualities are not recorded, but no much larger clone differs from it by a single base. A single read constitutes weak evidence. The data stem from a study of T-cell reconstitution after alpha-beta-depleted transplantation in children (dated by TCRdb to the mid-2010s). Concerning the study at large: T-cell immune reconstitution after TCRalphabeta/CD19-depleted allogeneic hematopoietic cell transplantation in children was quantitatively tracked in the study by means of TCR repertoire profiling. Broader findings and caveats from the paper: In some patients, the high TCRbeta diversity seen at day 60 was put down to recipient T cells and intrathymic progenitors that had survived conditioning. The apparently early recovery of alphabetaT-cell counts about two months after transplant reportedly depended on only several hundred rapidly expanded clones that came from non-depleted graft cells. Over subsequent months, a decline in hyperexpanded clone frequencies was noted, and after one year, T-cell counts and TCRbeta diversity were mostly ascribed to newly produced T cells.

The treatment or condition label corresponds to: allogeneic hematopoietic cell transplantation with graft depleted of TCRalphabeta T cells and CD19 B cells. TCRalphabeta/CD19-depleted allogeneic hematopoietic cell grafts were given to the transplant recipients, all of whom were children. The CDR1 and CDR2 encoded by the germline V gene are SGDLS and YYNGEE. From the cysteine up to the phenylalanine, the CDR3 has a length of 15 residues. The kept DNA is CDR3 alone, 45 bases in frame from the first base. Clipping removes 0 bases from V and 4 bases from J, with 6 as the unmatched junction base count. Receptor libraries were prepared by PCR. The sequencing machine was an Illumina HiSeq 2500. TCR library preparation used molecular barcoding, with unique molecular identifiers applied to normalize quantification of the TCRbeta repertoire. The public reads were quality trimmed at Q25 with fastp and then assembled into clones with MiXCR by TCRdb, keeping productive beta chains. When rows share a CDR3 protein, they turn into one entry using the most common DNA and genes. Present in this sample are 900,000 or so distinct CDR3 sequences, 15% to 20% of which were seen just once. Approximately 4.5% of the sample rests with the top ten.

This chain joins TRBV9 to TRBJ2-5; 7 bases in the middle match TRBD1. This receptor was identified in a male patient between 5 and 17 years old who had a stem cell transplant for acute lymphoblastic leukemia, so the T cells may come from the graft donor. The sequencing here drew on PBMCs, mostly from graft donor cells, taken 360 days after TCRalphabeta/CD19-depleted stem cell transplant. The CDR3 here reads CASSVVEGAGETQYF. The DNA sequence is given as TGTGCCAGCAGCGTAGTTGAGGGGGCGGGAGAGACCCAGTACTTC.